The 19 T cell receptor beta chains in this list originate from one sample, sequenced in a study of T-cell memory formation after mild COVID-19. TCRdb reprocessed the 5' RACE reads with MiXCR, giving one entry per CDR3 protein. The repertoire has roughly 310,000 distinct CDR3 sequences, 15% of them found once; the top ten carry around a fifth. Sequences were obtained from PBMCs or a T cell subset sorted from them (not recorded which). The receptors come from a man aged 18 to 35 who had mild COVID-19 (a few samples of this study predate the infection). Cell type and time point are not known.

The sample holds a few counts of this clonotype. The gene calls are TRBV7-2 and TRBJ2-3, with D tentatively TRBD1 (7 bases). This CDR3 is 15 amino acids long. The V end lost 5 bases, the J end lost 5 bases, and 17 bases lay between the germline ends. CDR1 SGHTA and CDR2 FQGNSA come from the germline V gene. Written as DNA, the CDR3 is TGTGCCAGCAGCGACGACCGACAGGGAGGAGATACGCAGTATTTT. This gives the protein CASSDDRQGGDTQYF.

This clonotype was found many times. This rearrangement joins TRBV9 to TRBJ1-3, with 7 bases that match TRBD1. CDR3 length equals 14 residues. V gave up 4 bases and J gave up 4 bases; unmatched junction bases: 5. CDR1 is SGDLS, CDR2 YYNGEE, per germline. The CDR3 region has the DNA TGTGCCAGCAGCCCCCAGGGGGGGGGAAACACCATATATTTT. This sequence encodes CASSPQGGGNTIYF.

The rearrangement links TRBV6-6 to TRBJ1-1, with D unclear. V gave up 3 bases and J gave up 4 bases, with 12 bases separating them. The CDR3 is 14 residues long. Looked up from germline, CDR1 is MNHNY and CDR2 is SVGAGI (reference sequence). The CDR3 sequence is CASSYGQSGTEAFF. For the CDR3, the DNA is TGTGCCAGCAGTTATGGCCAGTCGGGCACTGAAGCTTTCTTT.

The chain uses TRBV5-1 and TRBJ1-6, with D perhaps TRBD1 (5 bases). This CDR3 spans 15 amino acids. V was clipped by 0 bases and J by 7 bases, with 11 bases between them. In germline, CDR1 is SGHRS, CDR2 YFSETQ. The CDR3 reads CASSLEGKGNSPLHF. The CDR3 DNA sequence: TGCGCCAGCAGCTTGGAGGGGAAGGGAAATTCACCCCTCCACTTT.

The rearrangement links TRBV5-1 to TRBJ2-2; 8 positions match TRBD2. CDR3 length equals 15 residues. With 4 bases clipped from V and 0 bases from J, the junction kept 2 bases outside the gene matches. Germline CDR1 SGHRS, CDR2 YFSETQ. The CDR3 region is CASSAGGANTGELFF. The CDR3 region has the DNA TGCGCCAGCAGCGCCGGGGGGGCGAACACCGGGGAGCTGTTTTTT.

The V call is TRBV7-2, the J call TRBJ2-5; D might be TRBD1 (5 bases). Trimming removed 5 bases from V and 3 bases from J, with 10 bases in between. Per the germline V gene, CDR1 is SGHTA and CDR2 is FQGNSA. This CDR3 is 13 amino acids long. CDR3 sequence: CASSTQAKETQYF. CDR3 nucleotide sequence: TGTGCCAGCAGCACACAGGCGAAAGAGACCCAGTACTTC.

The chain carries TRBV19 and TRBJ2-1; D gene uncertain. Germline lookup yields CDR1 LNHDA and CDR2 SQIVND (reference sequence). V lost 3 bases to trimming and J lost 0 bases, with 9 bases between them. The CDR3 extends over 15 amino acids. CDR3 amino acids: CASSMGFSSYNEQFF. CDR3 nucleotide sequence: TGTGCCAGTAGTATGGGGTTTAGCTCCTACAATGAGCAGTTCTTC.

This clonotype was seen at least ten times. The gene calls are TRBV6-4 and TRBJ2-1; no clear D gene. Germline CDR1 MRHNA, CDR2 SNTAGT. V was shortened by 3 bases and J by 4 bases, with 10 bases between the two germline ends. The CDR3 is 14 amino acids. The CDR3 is CASSETVDYNEQFF. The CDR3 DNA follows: TGTGCCAGCAGTGAAACAGTAGATTACAATGAGCAGTTCTTC.

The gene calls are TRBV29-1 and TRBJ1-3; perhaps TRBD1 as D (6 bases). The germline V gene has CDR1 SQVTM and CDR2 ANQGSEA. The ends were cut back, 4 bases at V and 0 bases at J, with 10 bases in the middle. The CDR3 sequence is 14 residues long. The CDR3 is CSVGDTISGNTIYF. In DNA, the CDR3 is TGCAGCGTTGGGGACACCATCTCTGGAAACACCATATATTTT. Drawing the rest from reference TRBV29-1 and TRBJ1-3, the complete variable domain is SAVISQKPSRDICQRGTSLTIQCQVDSQVTMMFWYRQQPGQSLTLIATANQGSEATYESGFVIDKFPISRPNLTFSTLTVSNMSPEDSSIYLCSVGDTISGNTIYFGEGSWLTVV.

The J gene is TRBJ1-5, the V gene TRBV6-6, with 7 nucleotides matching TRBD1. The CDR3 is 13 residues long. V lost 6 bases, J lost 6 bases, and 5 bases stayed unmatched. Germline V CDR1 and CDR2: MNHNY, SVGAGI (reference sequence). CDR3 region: CASRNRGGQPQHF. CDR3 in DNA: TGTGCCAGCAGGAACAGGGGAGGTCAGCCCCAGCATTTT.

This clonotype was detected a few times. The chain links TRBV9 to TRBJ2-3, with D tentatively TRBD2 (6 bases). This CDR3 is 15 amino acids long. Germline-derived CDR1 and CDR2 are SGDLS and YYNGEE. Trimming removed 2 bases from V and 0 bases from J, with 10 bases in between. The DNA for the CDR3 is TGTGCCAGCAGCGTCGGAGGGTATAGCACAGATACGCAGTATTTT. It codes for CASSVGGYSTDTQYF.

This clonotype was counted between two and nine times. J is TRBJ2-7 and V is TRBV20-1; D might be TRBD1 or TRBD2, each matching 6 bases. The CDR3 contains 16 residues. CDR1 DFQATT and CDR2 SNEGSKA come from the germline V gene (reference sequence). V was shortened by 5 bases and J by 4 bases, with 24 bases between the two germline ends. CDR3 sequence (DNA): TGCAGTGCTCAGAAGGCAGGGTTTAGGGGGGTTTACGAGCAGTACTTC. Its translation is CSAQKAGFRGVYEQYF.

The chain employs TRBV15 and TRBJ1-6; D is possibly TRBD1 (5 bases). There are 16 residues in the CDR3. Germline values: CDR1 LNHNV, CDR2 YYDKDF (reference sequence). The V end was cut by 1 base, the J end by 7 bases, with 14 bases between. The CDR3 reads CATSRGGSGRNSPLHF. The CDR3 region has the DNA TGTGCCACCAGCAGAGGGGGGTCTGGCAGGAATTCACCCCTCCACTTT.

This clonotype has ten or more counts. The CDR3 DNA sequence: TGTGCCAGCAGCTTTCCAGGAAACACCATATATTTT. Its translation is CASSFPGNTIYF. V gene TRBV28 combines with J gene TRBJ1-3; no clear D gene. The CDR3 length is 12 residues. The germline CDR1 and CDR2 sequences are MDHEN and SYDVKM. Between the trimmed V and J ends, which lost 6 bases and 4 bases, there was a span of 7 bases.

As DNA, the CDR3 is TGTGCCATCAGTGAAGCGGGGGGTGAGCAGTTCTTC. This codes for CAISEAGGEQFF. V gene TRBV10-3 combines with J gene TRBJ2-1; 9 bases are a match to TRBD2. The CDR3 is 12 amino acids. V trimming: 3 bases; J trimming: 9 bases; junction bases outside the gene matches: 0. CDR1 is ENHRY, CDR2 SYGVKD, per germline.

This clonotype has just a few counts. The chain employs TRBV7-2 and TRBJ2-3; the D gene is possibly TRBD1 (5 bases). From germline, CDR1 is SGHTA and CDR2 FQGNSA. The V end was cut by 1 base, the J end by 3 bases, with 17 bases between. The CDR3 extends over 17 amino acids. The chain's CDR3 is CASSLGVQAGGTDTQYF. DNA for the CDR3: TGTGCCAGCAGCTTAGGGGTACAGGCCGGTGGAACAGATACGCAGTATTTT. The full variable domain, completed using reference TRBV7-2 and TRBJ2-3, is GAGVSQSPSNKVTEKGKDVELRCDPISGHTALYWYRQSLGQGLEFLIYFQGNSAPDKSGLPSDRFSAERTGGSVSTLTIQRTQQEDSAVYLCASSLGVQAGGTDTQYFGPGTRLTVL.

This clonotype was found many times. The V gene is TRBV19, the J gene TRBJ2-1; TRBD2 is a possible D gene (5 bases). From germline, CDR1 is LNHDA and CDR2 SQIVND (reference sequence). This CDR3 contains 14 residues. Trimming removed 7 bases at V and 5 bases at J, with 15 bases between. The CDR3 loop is CASNSGLYHNEQFF. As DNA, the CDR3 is TGTGCCAGTAATTCCGGACTCTACCACAATGAGCAGTTCTTC.

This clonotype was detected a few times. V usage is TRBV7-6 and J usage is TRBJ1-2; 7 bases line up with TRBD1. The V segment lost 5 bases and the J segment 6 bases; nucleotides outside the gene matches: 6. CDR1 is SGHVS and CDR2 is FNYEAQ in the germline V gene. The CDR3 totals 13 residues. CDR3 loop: CASSQTTGNGYTF. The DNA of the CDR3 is TGTGCCAGCAGCCAGACGACAGGGAATGGCTACACCTTC. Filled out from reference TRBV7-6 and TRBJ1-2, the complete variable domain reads GAGVSQSPRYKVTKRGQDVALRCDPISGHVSLYWYRQALGQGPEFLTYFNYEAQQDKSGLPNDRFSAERPEGSISTLTIQRTEQRDSAMYRCASSQTTGNGYTFGSGTRLTVV.

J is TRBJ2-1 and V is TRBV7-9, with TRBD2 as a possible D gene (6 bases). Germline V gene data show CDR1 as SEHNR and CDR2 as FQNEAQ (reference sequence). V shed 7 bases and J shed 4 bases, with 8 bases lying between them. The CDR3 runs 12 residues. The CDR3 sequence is CASTRGYNEQFF. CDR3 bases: TGTGCCAGCACGCGGGGATACAATGAGCAGTTCTTC.